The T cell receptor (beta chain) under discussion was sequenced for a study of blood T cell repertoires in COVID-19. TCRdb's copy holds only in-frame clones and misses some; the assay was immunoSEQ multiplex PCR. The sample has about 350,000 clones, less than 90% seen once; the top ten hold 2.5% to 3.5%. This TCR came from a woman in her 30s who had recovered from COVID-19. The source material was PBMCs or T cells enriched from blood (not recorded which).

CDR3 coding DNA: TGTGCCAGTAGTTTGTGGACTCTTAATGAAAAACTGTTTTTT. Its protein is CASSLWTLNEKLFF. The chain is built from TRBV19 and TRBJ1-4; D call uncertain. With 5 bases removed from V and 4 bases from J, the gap between germline ends came to 11 bases. CDR1 is LNHDA and CDR2 is SQIVND in the germline V gene (reference sequence). CDR3 size: 14 residues. Using reference TRBV19 and TRBJ1-4 for the parts outside the CDR3, the full variable domain is DGGITQSPKYLFRKEGQNVTLSCEQNLNHDAMYWYRQDPGQGLRLIYYSQIVNDFQKGDIAEGYSVSREKKESFPLTVTSAQKNPTAFYLCASSLWTLNEKLFFGSGTQLSVL.